This T cell receptor (beta chain) was observed in a study of blood T cell repertoires in COVID-19. Study information: Acute and convalescent COVID-19 specimens originated in the United States, Italy and Spain.

The V gene lost 7 bases and the J gene lost 3 bases, with 13 bases spanning the gap. The CDR3 covers 13 residues. Germline V gene sequence: CDR1 LNHDA, CDR2 SQIVND (reference sequence). Profiling relied on immunoSEQ multiplex PCR, and the TCRdb table lists in-frame clones only, not all of them. The sample holds about 150,000 clones; about 90% are singletons and the top ten take under 0.6%. This receptor was taken from a man in his fifties with acute or convalescent COVID-19. The chain recombines TRBV19 with TRBJ2-7, with D perhaps TRBD1 (5 bases). The sample comprised peripheral blood. The DNA for the CDR3 is TGTGCCAGTACCCCAACAGGATTCTACGAGCAGTACTTC. Its protein product is CASTPTGFYEQYF.